This T cell receptor beta chain was profiled in a study of blood T cell repertoires in COVID-19. Study summary: The origin of the acute and convalescent COVID-19 samples was the United States, Italy and Spain. T cells, B-cell-depleted T cells, or PBMCs supplied cDNA or gDNA.

Per the original methods: How many nucleated cells were present was estimated from reference gene primer amplification. Method: immunoSEQ multiplex PCR; TCRdb's copy keeps in-frame clones and lacks some. The V and J calls and clone size are taken from that table; D and trimming were inferred from the DNA. The data contain approximately 190,000 clones, about 82% of them singletons. The sequencing input was peripheral blood. The sequence was collected from a woman under 40 with acute or convalescent COVID-19.

The CDR3 DNA reads TGTGCCAGTAGTAAGCTGCTGGGACTCCGGAACACCGGGGAGCTGTTTTTT. Protein: CASSKLLGLRNTGELFF. This rearrangement joins TRBV19 to TRBJ2-2, with D possibly matching TRBD2 (6 bases). The CDR3 runs 17 residues. Germline V lookup: CDR1 LNHDA, CDR2 SQIVND (reference sequence). V lost 4 bases to trimming and J lost 1 base, with 16 bases between them.